This T cell receptor (beta chain) appears in the sequencing data of a study of identical twins. General observations from the study: A lower insertion count was a feature of abundant cord blood beta clonotypes, with no such feature in memory repertoires. Invariant T cells like MAIT and iNKT could partly confound the zero-insertion analyses.

Germline assignment: CDR1 KGHSH and CDR2 LQKENI. Trimming removed 4 bases at V and 1 base at J, with 11 bases between. The CDR3 totals 14 residues. This clonotype showed up just once. The antigen is unknown. cDNA carried unique molecular identifiers, and a universal primer site was added by template switching. One entry per CDR3 protein results from TCRdb running MiXCR on the 5' RACE reads. The sample comprises under 1 million distinct CDR3 sequences, roughly an eighth of which are singletons, and about 1.5% rests with the top ten. Donors were all healthy Caucasians. These data were likewise used in another study, on yellow fever vaccine responses in identical twins.

This chain joins TRBV18 and TRBJ2-7; D gene ambiguous. The source is a woman aged 18-29 years in good health. The source material was PBMCs. The CDR3 DNA follows: TGTGCCAGCTCACTAGGTCTACAATCCTACGAGCAGTACTTC. It codes for CASSLGLQSYEQYF.